This T cell receptor (beta chain) was sequenced in a study of post-analysis software for immune sequencing data. Study-level points and caveats: Controls showed lower frequencies than patients for four to six TRBV segments, and TRBV5-6, TRBV5-1 and TRBV20-1 were among these.

Details on this clonotype: Its antigen is undetermined.

Unique-molecular-identifier-tagged TCR beta cDNA libraries were used. TCRdb used MiXCR to reprocess the PCR reads, holding one entry per CDR3 protein. The table includes more than 450,000 distinct CDR3 sequences, 40% to 50% detected once. The CDR3 extends over 20 amino acids. V lost 2 bases, J lost 1 base, and 28 bases lay in between. Germline V gene lookup returns CDR1 SGHRS and CDR2 YFSETQ. The sequence derives from a girl aged 5 to 17 with multiple sclerosis. The chain carries TRBV5-1 and TRBJ2-7; D might be TRBD2 (6 bases). The sequenced sample was blood. The CDR3 DNA is TGCGCCAGCAGCTTTAGAAGCCGCTCGCCGGGACTCACAACATCCTACGAGCAGTACTTC. This encodes CASSFRSRSPGLTTSYEQYF.